The following is a T cell receptor beta chain sequence with its context. Its antigen remains unknown. Since all of the isolated RNA was reverse transcribed, expressed TCRB transcripts were what got sequenced. Repertoires were generated with immunoSEQ multiplex PCR, while TCRdb's copy carries only in-frame clones and drops some. The sample has 900,000 or so clones, about a sixth seen once; the top ten hold 0.023%. These data come from a study of beta chain features in type 1 diabetes. Trimming removed 6 bases at V and 3 bases at J, with 15 bases between. The CDR3 length is 15 residues. CDR1 and CDR2 (germline): MNHEY, SVGAGI. Study-wide results and caveats: TCRB CDR3 length was moderately but significantly reduced in all four CD4+ subsets of Type 1 diabetes patients. Insertions were fewer and deletions more numerous at VDJ junctions in type 1 diabetes patients. The naive, central memory and Treg TCRB repertoires looked more alike in patients than they did in healthy donors.

The genes are TRBV6-5 and TRBJ1-5; D not certain. The sample consisted of naive CD4+ T cells from blood. This TCR was recovered from a woman under 30 in good health. The CDR3 coding sequence is TGTGCCAGCAGGCCCCTCGGACGGCTCAATCAGCCCCAGCATTTT. As protein: CASRPLGRLNQPQHF.